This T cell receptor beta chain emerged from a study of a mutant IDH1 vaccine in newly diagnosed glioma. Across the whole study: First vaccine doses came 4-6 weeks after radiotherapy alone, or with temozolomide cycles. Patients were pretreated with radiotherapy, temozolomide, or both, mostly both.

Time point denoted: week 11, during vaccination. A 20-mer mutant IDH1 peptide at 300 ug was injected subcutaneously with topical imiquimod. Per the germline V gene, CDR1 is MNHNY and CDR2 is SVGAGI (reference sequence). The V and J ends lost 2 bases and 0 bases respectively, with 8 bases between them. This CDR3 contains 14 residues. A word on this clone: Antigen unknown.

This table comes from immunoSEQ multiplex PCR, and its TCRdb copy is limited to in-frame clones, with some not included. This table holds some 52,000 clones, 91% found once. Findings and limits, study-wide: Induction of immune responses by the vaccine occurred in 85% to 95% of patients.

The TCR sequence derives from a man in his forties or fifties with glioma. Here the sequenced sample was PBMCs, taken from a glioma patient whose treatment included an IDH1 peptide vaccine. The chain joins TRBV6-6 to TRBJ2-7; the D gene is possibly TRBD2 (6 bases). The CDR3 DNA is TGTGCCAGCAGTTACGCGGGGATCTCCTACGAGCAGTACTTC. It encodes CASSYAGISYEQYF.